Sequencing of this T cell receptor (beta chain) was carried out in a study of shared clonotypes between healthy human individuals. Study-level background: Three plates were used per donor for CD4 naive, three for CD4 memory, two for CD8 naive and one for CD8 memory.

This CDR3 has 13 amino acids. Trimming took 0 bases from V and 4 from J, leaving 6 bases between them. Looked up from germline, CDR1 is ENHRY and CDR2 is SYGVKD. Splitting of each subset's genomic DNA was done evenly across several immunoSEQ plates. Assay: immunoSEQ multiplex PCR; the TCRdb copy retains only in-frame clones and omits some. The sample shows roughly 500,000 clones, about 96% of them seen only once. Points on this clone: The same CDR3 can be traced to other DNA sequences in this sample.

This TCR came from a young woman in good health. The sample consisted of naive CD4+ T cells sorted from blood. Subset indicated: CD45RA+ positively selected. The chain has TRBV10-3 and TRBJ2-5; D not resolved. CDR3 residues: CAISESFAETQYF. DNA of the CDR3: TGTGCCATCAGTGAGTCGTTTGCAGAGACCCAGTACTTC.